What follows are 12 T cell receptor beta chains derived from one specimen sequenced in a study of blood T cells in healthy people across ages. The authors ran a second PCR of 7 to 11 cycles using a sample-barcoded 5' primer and a J-beta primer mix. Each CDR3 protein gets one entry after TCRdb re-called the 5' RACE reads with MiXCR. The sample includes about 800,000 distinct CDR3 sequences, roughly 64% of them seen just once. Sequencing used blood. These receptors were collected from a man between 25 and 39 years old in good health.

The rearrangement links TRBV20-1 to TRBJ2-1; TRBD1 is a possible D gene (7 bases). The CDR3 totals 16 residues. The germline V and J ends were trimmed by 1 base and 3 bases, with 16 bases remaining between them. Germline assignment: CDR1 DFQATT and CDR2 SNEGSKA (reference sequence). The CDR3 DNA reads TGCAGTGCTAGAGCCTCCAGGGGGGTTTACTACAATGAGCAGTTCTTC. It yields the protein CSARASRGVYYNEQFF.

This clonotype has just a few counts. The chain is built from TRBV10-3 and TRBJ1-1; D gene ambiguous. The CDR3 length is 12 residues. Germline V CDR1 and CDR2: ENHRY, SYGVKD. Trimming took off 0 bases at V and 10 bases at J, with 9 bases between the two ends. This CDR3 is CAISESEGTAFF. The DNA for the CDR3 is TGTGCCATCAGTGAGTCGGAAGGTACAGCTTTCTTT.

This clonotype was detected only a few times. The rearrangement links TRBV5-5 to TRBJ2-1, with TRBD2 matching 13 bases. This CDR3 is 13 amino acids long. Unmatched junction bases numbered 7, after V lost 4 bases and J lost 15 bases. Germline loops: CDR1 SGHKS, CDR2 YYEKEE (reference sequence). The CDR3 nucleotides are TGTGCCAGCAGCGTAACAACTAGCGGGAGGGGGTTCTTC. As protein: CASSVTTSGRGFF.

This clonotype came up a few times. The chain employs TRBV20-1 and TRBJ2-7; D is possibly TRBD2 (6 bases). Deletions cut 1 base from V and 4 bases from J, with 14 bases between. CDR1 is DFQATT and CDR2 is SNEGSKA in the germline V gene (reference sequence). The CDR3 loop spans 14 amino acids. CDR3 coding DNA: TGCAGTGCTAGAGCCTTGCGGGACGGTTACGAGCAGTACTTC. Translated, it gives CSARALRDGYEQYF.

The rearrangement links TRBV10-1 to TRBJ2-1, with a weak D call TRBD1 (6 bases). From germline, CDR1 is WNHNN and CDR2 SYGVQD (reference sequence). CDR3 length equals 13 residues. V dropped 7 bases and J dropped 2 bases, with 9 bases sitting between them. CDR3 residues: CASTWDTYNEQFF. CDR3 sequence (DNA): TGCGCCAGCACTTGGGACACCTACAATGAGCAGTTCTTC.

This chain uses TRBV19 with TRBJ1-5, with unresolved D. V lost 2 bases and J 7 bases, leaving 18 bases between the germline ends. Germline V CDR1 and CDR2: LNHDA, SQIVND (reference sequence). There are 16 residues in the CDR3. CDR3 in DNA: TGTGCCAGTAGTATAATCGGCCAACAACCCCGGCAGCCCCAGCATTTT. Residues: CASSIIGQQPRQPQHF.

The V and J genes are TRBV29-1 and TRBJ1-2, with 9 bases identical to TRBD1. The CDR3 consists of 13 residues. Unmatched junction bases numbered 4, after V lost 5 bases and J lost 3 bases. Germline CDR1 is SQVTM and CDR2 is ANQGSEA. Written as DNA, the CDR3 is TGCAGCGTTCTGACAGGGGGTGACTATGGCTACACCTTC. Amino acids: CSVLTGGDYGYTF.

The rearrangement uses TRBV11-2 and TRBJ2-4, with 13 bases lining up with TRBD2. The CDR3 spans 16 residues. CDR1 and CDR2 (germline): SGHAT, FQNNGV. V was clipped by 5 bases and J by 10 bases; unmatched bases: 11. The CDR3 coding sequence is TGTGCCAGCAGCCCCCAGACTAGCGGGGGGACTTATATTCAGTACTTC. This sequence encodes CASSPQTSGGTYIQYF.

This clonotype was detected a few times. The chain's CDR3 is CSVRHSMNTEAFF. The CDR3 DNA sequence: TGCAGCGTTAGACATTCCATGAACACTGAAGCTTTCTTT. The gene calls are TRBV29-1 and TRBJ1-1; D is unclear. Trimming left V 5 bases short and J 0 bases short, with 10 bases between. There are 13 residues in the CDR3. Germline loops: CDR1 SQVTM, CDR2 ANQGSEA.

The genes are TRBV20-1 and TRBJ1-2; 10 nucleotides match TRBD1. Germline V gives CDR1 DFQATT, CDR2 SNEGSKA (reference sequence). CDR3 length equals 16 residues. V was clipped by 4 bases and J by 2 bases; unmatched bases: 10. DNA for the CDR3: TGCAGTGCTATCCCGGGACAGGGGTTATTCAACTATGGCTACACCTTC. Protein: CSAIPGQGLFNYGYTF.

V usage is TRBV10-3 and J usage is TRBJ2-1; D is perhaps TRBD2 (6 bases). The last part of the DNA fits TRBJ2-7 better; the J call may be wrong. Germline loops: CDR1 ENHRY, CDR2 SYGVKD. This CDR3 is built from 15 residues. The CDR3 DNA reads TGTGCCATCAGTGAGTTGCGGGGAGGCCCCCGCGAGCAGTACTTC. This sequence encodes CAISELRGGPREQYF.

The chain carries TRBV29-1 and TRBJ2-7; D unresolved. The V gene lost 6 bases and the J gene lost 2 bases, with 5 bases spanning the gap. Germline V gene sequence: CDR1 SQVTM, CDR2 ANQGSEA. The CDR3 runs 10 residues. CDR3 loop: CSVTTYEQYF. The DNA for the CDR3 is TGCAGCGTCACGACCTACGAGCAGTACTTC.